What follows are 8 T cell receptor beta chains derived from one specimen sequenced in a study of shared T cell receptors in the human thymus (dated by TCRdb to the early 2020s). The method was the immunoSEQ multiplex PCR assay. Entries here come from immuneACCESS through TCRdb and include only in-frame sequences with V and J called. Some clones fail to appear in such tables; in the studies checked, an unresolved V gene covers under half of the shortfall, and the cause of the remainder is unknown. For this sample there are 720,000 or so clones; approximately 83% appear just once. Roughly 0.01% of the sample rests with the top ten. These records were also assigned to another study, of human thymus T cells.

Specimen: thymocytes. These receptors came from a girl in the first two years of life with a congenital heart defect. Donor details come from another sample of the same person, matched by shared clones.

A word on this clone: Other nucleotide sequences from this sample produce the same CDR3. CDR3 nucleotides: TGCGCCAGCAGCTTGGGTAGCAGCAATCAGCCCCAGCATTTT. It encodes CASSLGSSNQPQHF. V usage is TRBV5-1 and J usage is TRBJ1-5; D not resolved. Trimming pared 0 bases from V and 1 base from J, leaving 5 bases between. The CDR3 length is 14 residues. CDR1 and CDR2 (germline): SGHRS, YFSETQ.

The V and J genes are TRBV5-1 and TRBJ1-3, with a possible D match to TRBD1 (6 bases). Trimming took off 1 base at V and 0 bases at J, with 14 bases between the two ends. Germline assignment: CDR1 SGHRS and CDR2 YFSETQ. This CDR3 is 17 amino acids long. CDR3 sequence (DNA): TGCGCCAGCAGCTTGACCCCTACAGGGTACTCTGGAAACACCATATATTTT. Its translation: CASSLTPTGYSGNTIYF. Filled out from reference TRBV5-1 and TRBJ1-3, the complete variable domain reads KAGVTQTPRYLIKTRGQQVTLSCSPISGHRSVSWYQQTPGQGLQFLFEYFSETQRNKGNFPGRFSGRQFSNSRSEMNVSTLELGDSALYLCASSLTPTGYSGNTIYFGEGSWLTVV.

The genes are TRBV4-3 and TRBJ1-1; the match to TRBD1 covers 10 bases. With V trimmed by 0 bases and J by 1 base, 2 bases remained unmatched. The CDR3 has 16 amino acids. The V gene's germline CDR1 is LGHNA and CDR2 YSLEER. The CDR3 bases are TGCGCCAGCAGCCAAGATAGGGACAGGGGGAACACTGAAGCTTTCTTT. Its protein is CASSQDRDRGNTEAFF.

In nucleotides, the CDR3 is TGTGCCAGTAGTAAGCCGGGACAGGGGGACAATGAGCAGTTCTTC. It is translated as CASSKPGQGDNEQFF. The V gene is TRBV19, the J gene TRBJ2-1; 11 positions agree with TRBD1. The CDR3 totals 15 residues. With V trimmed by 4 bases and J by 5 bases, 4 bases remained unmatched. Germline V CDR1 and CDR2: LNHDA, SQIVND (reference sequence). The variable domain in full, completed from reference TRBV19 and TRBJ2-1, reads DGGITQSPKYLFRKEGQNVTLSCEQNLNHDAMYWYRQDPGQGLRLIYYSQIVNDFQKGDIAEGYSVSREKKESFPLTVTSAQKNPTAFYLCASSKPGQGDNEQFFGPGTRLTVL.

Comments on this clone: The junction differs from germline at one of its ends, possibly a read error. This chain joins TRBV19 and TRBJ1-2; the D is unclear. The germline V gene encodes CDR1 LNHDA and CDR2 SQIVND (reference sequence). CDR3 length equals 13 residues. The CDR3 DNA reads TGTGCCAGTTCCTACCAATTCACAGACCTCGCGAGCTTC. It yields the protein CASSYQFTDLASF.

V and J are TRBV7-9 and TRBJ2-2, with TRBD1 matching 10 bases. Trimming took 4 bases from V and 6 from J; bases not matched to a gene: 8. This CDR3 has 16 amino acids. Germline lookup yields CDR1 SEHNR and CDR2 FQNEAQ (reference sequence). This chain's CDR3 is CASSSTGQGRAGELFF. The CDR3, as DNA: TGTGCCAGCAGCTCAACGGGACAGGGGCGCGCCGGGGAGCTGTTTTTT. The whole variable domain, remainder taken from reference TRBV7-9 and TRBJ2-2, is DTGVSQNPRHKITKRGQNVTFRCDPISEHNRLYWYRQTLGQGPEFLTYFQNEAQLEKSRLLSDRFSAERPKGSFSTLEIQRTEQGDSAMYLCASSSTGQGRAGELFFGEGSRLTVL.

The chain uses TRBV7-3 and TRBJ1-1, with a weak D call TRBD1 (5 bases). This CDR3 has 15 residues. The V gene lost 5 bases and the J gene lost 1 base, with 14 bases spanning the gap. Germline values: CDR1 SGHTA, CDR2 FQGTGA. Here the CDR3 DNA reads TGTGCCAGCAGCCCCGACAGCAATGGGAACACTGAAGCTTTCTTT. Translated: CASSPDSNGNTEAFF. The full variable domain, completed using reference TRBV7-3 and TRBJ1-1, is GAGVSQTPSNKVTEKGKYVELRCDPISGHTALYWYRQSLGQGPEFLIYFQGTGAADDSGLPNDRFFAVRPEGSVSTLKIQRTERGDSAVYLCASSPDSNGNTEAFFGQGTRLTVV.

This sequence joins TRBV30 and TRBJ1-6; D is undetermined. This CDR3 is 13 amino acids long. V was trimmed by 3 bases and J by 6 bases, leaving 9 bases between them. Germline V gene data show CDR1 as GTSNPN and CDR2 as SVGIG (reference sequence). The CDR3 loop is CAWSRSANSPLHF. CDR3 nucleotide sequence: TGTGCCTGGAGCCGTAGTGCTAATTCACCCCTCCACTTT.